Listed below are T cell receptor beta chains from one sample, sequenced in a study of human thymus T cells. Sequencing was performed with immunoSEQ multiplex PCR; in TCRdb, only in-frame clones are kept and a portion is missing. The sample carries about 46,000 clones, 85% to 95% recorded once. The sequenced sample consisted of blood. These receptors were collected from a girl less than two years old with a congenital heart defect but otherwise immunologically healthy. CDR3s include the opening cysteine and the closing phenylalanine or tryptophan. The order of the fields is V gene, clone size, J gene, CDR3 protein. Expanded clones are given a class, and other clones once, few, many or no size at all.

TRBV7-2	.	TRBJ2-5	CASSLEGLAGAKKETQYF
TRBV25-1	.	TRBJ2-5	CASDGRNQETQYF
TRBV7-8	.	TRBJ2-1	CASSLPHRGNLDNEQFF
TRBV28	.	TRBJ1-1	CASLSLMTEAFF
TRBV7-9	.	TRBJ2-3	CASSSYRDTQYF
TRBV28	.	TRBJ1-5	CASSAGGAGNQPQHF
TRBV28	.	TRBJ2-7	CASSSSGGREQYF
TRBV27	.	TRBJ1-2	CASSLRGRDGYTF
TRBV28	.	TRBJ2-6	CASSLGDLARSGANVLTF
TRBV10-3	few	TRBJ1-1	CAISEQNTEAFF
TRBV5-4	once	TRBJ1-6	CASSQDRGRTLHF
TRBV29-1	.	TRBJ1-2	CSVENADGYGYTF
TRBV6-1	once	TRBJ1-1	CASREQTANTEAFF
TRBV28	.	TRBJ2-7	CASRGAGGSSYEQYF
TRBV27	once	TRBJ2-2	CASTTTGLHLNTGELFF
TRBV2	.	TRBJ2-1	CASSGRGRLDNEQFF
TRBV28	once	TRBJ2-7	CASSFARGYEQYF
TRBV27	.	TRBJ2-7	CASSLTLQRNYEQYF
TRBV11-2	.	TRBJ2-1	CASSLNAQGSYNEQFF
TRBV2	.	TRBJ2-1	CASTPGLTEQFF
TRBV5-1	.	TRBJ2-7	CASSLNGGRGNEQYF
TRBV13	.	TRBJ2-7	CASSLSPGRAPYEQYF
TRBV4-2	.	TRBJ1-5	CASSQEGWGNQPQHF
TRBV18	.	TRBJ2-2	CASSPLRNTGELFF
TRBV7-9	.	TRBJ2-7	CASSFTGTTVYEQYF
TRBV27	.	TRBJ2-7	CASRPDWKDEQYF
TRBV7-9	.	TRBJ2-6	CASSSRGRGSGANVLTF
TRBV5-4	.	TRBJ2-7	CASSRGASGYEQYF
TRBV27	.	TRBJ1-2	CASSFTRRTGHHNYGYTF
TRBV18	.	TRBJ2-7	CASSPGLEPYEQYF
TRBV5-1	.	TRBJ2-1	CASSSYPLDSVSSYNEQFF
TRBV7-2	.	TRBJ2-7	CASSLEAVNGEQYF
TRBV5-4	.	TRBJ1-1	CASSKREGSEAFF
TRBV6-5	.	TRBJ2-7	CASSYKQVSYEQYF
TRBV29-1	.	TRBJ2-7	CSVVGGPGYEQYF
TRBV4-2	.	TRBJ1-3	CASSQELGEDTIYF
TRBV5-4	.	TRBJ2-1	CASSLAREGGNNEQFF
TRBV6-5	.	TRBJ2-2	CASSYGQPNTGELFF
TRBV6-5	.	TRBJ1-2	CASSYGGTDGYTF
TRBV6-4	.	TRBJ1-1	CASSDTRGYTEAFF
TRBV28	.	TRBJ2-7	CASSLAGTYEQYF
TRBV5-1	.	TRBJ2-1	CASSLPLGGSYNEQFF
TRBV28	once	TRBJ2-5	CASSLSRRQGWETQYF
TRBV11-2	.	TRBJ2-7	CASSLRPRYEQYF
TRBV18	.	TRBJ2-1	CASSPVAGDNEQFF
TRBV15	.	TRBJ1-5	CATIPGPGQPQHF
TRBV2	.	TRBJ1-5	CASSASLNRGLANQPQHF
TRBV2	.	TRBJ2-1	CASSETGGPYNEQFF
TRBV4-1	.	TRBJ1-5	CASSQDGTGSGSNQPQHF
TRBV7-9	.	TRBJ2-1	CASSLPRLGPYNEQFF
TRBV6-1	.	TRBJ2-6	CASWTSTGANVLTF
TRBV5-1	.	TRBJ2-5	CASSEGTSGSWETQYF
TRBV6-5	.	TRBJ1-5	CASRRGVFQPQHF
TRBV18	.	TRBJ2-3	CASSPERGILWVTDTQYF
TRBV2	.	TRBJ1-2	CASNRDDYGYTF
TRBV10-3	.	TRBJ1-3	CASRRSGNTIYF
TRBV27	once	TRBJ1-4	CASRGRDEKLFF
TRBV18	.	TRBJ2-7	CASSPPLSVAGVDEQYF
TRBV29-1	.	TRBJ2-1	CSVGRGDYEQFF
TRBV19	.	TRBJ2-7	CASSPRLAGGPYEQYF